Reported below is one TCR beta chain. These data are taken from a study of T cell changes during pregnancy in multiple sclerosis. Produced via immunoSEQ multiplex PCR; TCRdb's table is partial and in-frame only. This sample carries 95,000 to 100,000 clones, more than 85% of them seen once, and the ten largest clones take 2.5% to 3.5%. The CDR3 length is 10 residues. Trimming cost V 5 bases and J 10 bases; bases outside gene matches: 3. CDR1 and CDR2 (germline): DFQATT, SNEGSKA (reference sequence). The specimen comprised peripheral blood, sampled in the second trimester of pregnancy. The chain links TRBV20-1 to TRBJ1-1, with 8 positions matching TRBD1. The receptor's source is a female donor with multiple sclerosis, enrolled in a pregnancy study. CDR3 sequence: CSADTGGAFF. Here the CDR3 DNA reads TGCAGTGCTGATACAGGGGGAGCTTTCTTT.